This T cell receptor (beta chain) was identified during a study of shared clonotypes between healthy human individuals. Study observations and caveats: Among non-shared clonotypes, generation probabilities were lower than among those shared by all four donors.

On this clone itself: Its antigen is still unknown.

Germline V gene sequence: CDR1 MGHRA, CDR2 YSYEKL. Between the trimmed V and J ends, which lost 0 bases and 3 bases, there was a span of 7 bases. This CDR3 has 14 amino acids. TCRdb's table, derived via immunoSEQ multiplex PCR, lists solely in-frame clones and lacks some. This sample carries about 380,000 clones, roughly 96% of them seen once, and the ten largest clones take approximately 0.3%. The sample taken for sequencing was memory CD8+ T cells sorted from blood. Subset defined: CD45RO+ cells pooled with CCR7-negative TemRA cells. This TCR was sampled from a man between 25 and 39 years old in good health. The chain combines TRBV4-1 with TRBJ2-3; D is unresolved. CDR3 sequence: CASSQDGATDTQYF. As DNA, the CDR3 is TGCGCCAGCAGCCAAGATGGAGCGACAGATACGCAGTATTTT.